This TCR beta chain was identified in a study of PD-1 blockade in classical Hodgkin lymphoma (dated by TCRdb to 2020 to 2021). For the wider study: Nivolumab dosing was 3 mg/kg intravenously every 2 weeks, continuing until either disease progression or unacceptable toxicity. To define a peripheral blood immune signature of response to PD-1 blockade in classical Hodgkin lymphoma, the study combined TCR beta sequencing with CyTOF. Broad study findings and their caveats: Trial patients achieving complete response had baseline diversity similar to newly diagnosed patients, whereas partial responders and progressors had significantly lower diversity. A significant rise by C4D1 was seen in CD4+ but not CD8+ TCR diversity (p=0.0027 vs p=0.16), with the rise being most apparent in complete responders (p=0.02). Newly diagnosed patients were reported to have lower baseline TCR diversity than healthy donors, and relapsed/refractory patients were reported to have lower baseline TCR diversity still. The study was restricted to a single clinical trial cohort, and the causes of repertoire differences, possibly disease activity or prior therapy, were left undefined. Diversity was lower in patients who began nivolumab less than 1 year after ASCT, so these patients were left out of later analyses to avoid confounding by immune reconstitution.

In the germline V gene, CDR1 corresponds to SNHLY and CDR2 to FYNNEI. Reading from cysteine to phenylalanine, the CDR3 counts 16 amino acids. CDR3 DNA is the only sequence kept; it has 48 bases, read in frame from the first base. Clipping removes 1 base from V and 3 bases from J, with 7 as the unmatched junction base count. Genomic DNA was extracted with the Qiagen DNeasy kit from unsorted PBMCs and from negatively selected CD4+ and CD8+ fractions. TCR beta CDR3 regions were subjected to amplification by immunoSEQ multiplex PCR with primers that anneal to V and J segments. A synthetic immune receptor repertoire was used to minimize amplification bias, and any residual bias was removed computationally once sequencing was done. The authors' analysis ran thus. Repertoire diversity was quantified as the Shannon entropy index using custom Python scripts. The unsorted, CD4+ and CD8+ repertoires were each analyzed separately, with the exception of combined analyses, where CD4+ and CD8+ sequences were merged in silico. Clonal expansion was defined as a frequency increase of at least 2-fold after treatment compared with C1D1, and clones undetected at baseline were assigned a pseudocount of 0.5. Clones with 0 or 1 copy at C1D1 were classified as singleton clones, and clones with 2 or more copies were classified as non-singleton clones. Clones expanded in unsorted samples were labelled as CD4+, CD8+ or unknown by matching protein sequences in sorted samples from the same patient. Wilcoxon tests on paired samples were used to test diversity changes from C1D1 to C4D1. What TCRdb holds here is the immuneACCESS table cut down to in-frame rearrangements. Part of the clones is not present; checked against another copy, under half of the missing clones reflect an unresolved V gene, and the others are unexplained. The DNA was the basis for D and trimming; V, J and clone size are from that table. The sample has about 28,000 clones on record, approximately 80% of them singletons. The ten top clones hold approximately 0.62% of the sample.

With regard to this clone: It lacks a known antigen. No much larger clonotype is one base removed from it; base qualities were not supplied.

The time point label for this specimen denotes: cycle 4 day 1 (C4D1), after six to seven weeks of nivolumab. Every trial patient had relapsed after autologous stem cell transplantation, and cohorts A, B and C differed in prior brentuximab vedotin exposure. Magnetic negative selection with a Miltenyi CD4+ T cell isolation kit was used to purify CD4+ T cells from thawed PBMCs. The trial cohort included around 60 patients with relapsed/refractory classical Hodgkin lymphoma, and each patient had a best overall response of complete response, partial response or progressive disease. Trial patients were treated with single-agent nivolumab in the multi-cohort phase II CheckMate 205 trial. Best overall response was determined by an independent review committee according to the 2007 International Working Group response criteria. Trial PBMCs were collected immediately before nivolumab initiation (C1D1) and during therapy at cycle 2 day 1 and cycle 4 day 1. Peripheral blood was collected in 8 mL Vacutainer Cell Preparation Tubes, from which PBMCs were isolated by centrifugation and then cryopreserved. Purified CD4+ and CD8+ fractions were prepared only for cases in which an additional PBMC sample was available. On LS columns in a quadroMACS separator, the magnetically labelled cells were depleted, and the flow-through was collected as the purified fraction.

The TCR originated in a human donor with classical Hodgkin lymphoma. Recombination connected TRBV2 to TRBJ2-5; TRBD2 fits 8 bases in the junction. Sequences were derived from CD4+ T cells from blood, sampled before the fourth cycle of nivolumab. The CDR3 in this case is CASSEGGTRTKETQYF. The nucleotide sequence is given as TGTGCCAGCAGTGAAGGAGGGACTAGGACTAAAGAGACCCAGTACTTC. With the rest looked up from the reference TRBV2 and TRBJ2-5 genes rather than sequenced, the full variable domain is EPEVTQTPSHQVTQMGQEVILRCVPISNHLYFYWYRQILGQKVEFLVSFYNNEISEKSEIFDDQFSVERPDGSNFTLKIRSTKLEDSAMYFCASSEGGTRTKETQYFGPGTRLLVL.